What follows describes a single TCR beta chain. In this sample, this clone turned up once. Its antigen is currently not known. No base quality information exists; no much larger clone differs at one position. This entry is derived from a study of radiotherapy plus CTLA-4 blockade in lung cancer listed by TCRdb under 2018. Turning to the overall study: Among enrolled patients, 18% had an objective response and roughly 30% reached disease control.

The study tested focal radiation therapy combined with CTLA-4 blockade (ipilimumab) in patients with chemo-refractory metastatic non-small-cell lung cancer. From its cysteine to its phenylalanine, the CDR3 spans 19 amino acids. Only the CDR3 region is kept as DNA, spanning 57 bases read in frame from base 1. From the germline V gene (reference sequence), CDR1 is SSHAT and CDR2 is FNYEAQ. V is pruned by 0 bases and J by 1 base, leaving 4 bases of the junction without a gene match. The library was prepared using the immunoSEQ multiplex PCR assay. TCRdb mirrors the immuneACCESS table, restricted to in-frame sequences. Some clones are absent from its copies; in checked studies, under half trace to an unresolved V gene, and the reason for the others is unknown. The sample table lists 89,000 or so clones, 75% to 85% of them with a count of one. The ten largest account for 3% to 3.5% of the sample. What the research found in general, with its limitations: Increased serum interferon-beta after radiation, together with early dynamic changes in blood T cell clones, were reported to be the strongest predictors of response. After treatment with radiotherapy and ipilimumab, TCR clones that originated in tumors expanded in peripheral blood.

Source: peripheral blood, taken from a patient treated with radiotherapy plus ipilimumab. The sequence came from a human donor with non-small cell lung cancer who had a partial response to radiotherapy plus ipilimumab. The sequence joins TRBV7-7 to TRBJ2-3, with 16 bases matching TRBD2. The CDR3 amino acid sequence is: CASSLARGLAGGCTDTQYF. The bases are TGTGCCAGCAGCTTAGCGAGGGGACTAGCGGGAGGGTGCACAGATACGCAGTATTTT.